One and the same sample provided the 20 T cell receptor beta chains below, sequenced in a study of T cell repertoires in cytomegalovirus infection. In TCRdb, the reads were re-called with MiXCR into one record per CDR3 protein. The data contain around 740,000 distinct CDR3 sequences, 35% of them singletons. The material sequenced was PBMCs. The receptors derive from a human donor in good health (CMV status not recorded). Some clones in this sample may be carry-over from other donors' samples.

This sequence joins TRBV11-2 and TRBJ2-3; possible D gene TRBD2, 6 bases. Germline CDR1 SGHAT, CDR2 FQNNGV. V lost 4 bases, J lost 14 bases, and 16 bases lay in between. CDR3 length: 12 residues. The chain's CDR3 is CASSSRETRRYF. In nucleotides, the CDR3 is TGTGCCAGCAGCTCCCGCGAGACTAGGAGGTATTTT.

About this clonotype: Because the CDR3 is missing its conserved closing phenylalanine or tryptophan, this is likely a read error. The chain uses TRBV5-1 and TRBJ2-5; D may be TRBD1 or TRBD2 (6 bases each). The CDR3 contains 15 residues. The V gene's germline CDR1 is SGHRS and CDR2 YFSETQ. The V end was cut by 0 bases, the J end by 3 bases, with 12 bases between. The CDR3 DNA reads as TGCGCCAGCAGCTTGGGAGGGGGGCGCGAAGAGACCCAGTACGTA. Protein sequence: CASSLGGGREETQYV.

This clonotype was picked up a small number of times. The CDR3 DNA follows: TGTGCCAGCAGTCCTTCAGGGGGACGGCCTTTATCCTACAATGAGCAGTTCTTC. As protein: CASSPSGGRPLSYNEQFF. V is TRBV6-6 and J is TRBJ2-1, with 7 positions matching TRBD1. The CDR3 extends over 18 amino acids. The ends lost 5 bases at V and 1 base at J; junction bases unmatched: 14. Germline V gene lookup returns CDR1 MNHNY and CDR2 SVGAGI (reference sequence).

This clonotype was seen more than once but under ten times. This chain links TRBV7-3 with TRBJ1-6, with D uncertain. This CDR3 is 13 amino acids long. Deletions cut 0 bases from V and 8 bases from J, with 5 bases between. Germline CDR1 is SGHTA and CDR2 is FQGTGA. The CDR3, as DNA: TGTGCCAGCAGCTTAACGGTCGATTCACCCCTCCACTTT. Translation: CASSLTVDSPLHF. The full variable domain, in which reference TRBV7-3 and TRBJ1-6 provide the parts outside the CDR3, is GAGVSQTPSNKVTEKGKYVELRCDPISGHTALYWYRQSLGQGPEFLIYFQGTGAADDSGLPNDRFFAVRPEGSVSTLKIQRTERGDSAVYLCASSLTVDSPLHFGNGTRLTVT.

The chain links TRBV19 to TRBJ1-3, with a tentative D call TRBD1 (5 bases). Germline V gene lookup returns CDR1 LNHDA and CDR2 SQIVND (reference sequence). Trimming cost V 8 bases and J 2 bases, with 19 bases left between them. The CDR3 contains 16 residues. CDR3: CASFSPGLKTGNTIYF. CDR3 nucleotides: TGTGCCAGTTTTTCACCGGGACTAAAGACTGGAAACACCATATATTTT.

The DNA for the CDR3 is TGTGCCATCAGTGACAGAGGGCTCCAAGAGACCCAGTACTTC. Encoded protein: CAISDRGLQETQYF. This chain connects TRBV10-3 to TRBJ2-5, with a weak D call TRBD2 (5 bases). V was pared by 3 bases and J by 1 base, with 9 bases between. The CDR3 is made up of 14 amino acids. Germline CDR1 is ENHRY and CDR2 is SYGVKD.

This clonotype was detected a few times. The V and J genes are TRBV28 and TRBJ1-6, with TRBD1 as a possible D gene (6 bases). V lost 7 bases, J lost 7 bases, and 14 bases lay in between. The CDR3 has 14 residues. Per germline, CDR1 MDHEN and CDR2 SYDVKM. Here the CDR3 DNA reads TGTGCCAGCAAAGCCCCGGGACAAAATTCACCCCTCCACTTT. Amino acids: CASKAPGQNSPLHF.

This sequence joins TRBV12-3 or TRBV12-4 and TRBJ1-6, with D possibly matching TRBD1 (5 bases). Deletions cut 6 bases from V and 5 bases from J, with 11 bases between. The CDR3 covers 14 residues. CDR3 sequence (DNA): TGTGCCAGCAGACCGGGACGACATAATTCACCCCTCCACTTT. This codes for CASRPGRHNSPLHF.

There are a few counts of this clonotype. The chain carries TRBV10-2 and TRBJ1-1, with TRBD1 matching over 9 bases. Trimming took 5 bases from V and 5 from J; bases not matched to a gene: 6. This CDR3 spans 14 amino acids. Germline CDR1 is WSHSY and CDR2 is SAAADI. The CDR3 coding sequence is TGCGCCAGCAGTTACCGGACAGGGGTGACTGAAGCTTTCTTT. It yields the protein CASSYRTGVTEAFF.

This chain uses TRBV7-2 with TRBJ2-1, with D unresolved. The CDR3 runs to 14 residues. V was pared by 8 bases and J by 9 bases, with 20 bases between. The germline CDR1 and CDR2 sequences are SGHTA and FQGNSA. This chain's CDR3 is CASAKLRLGPEQFF. The CDR3 DNA reads as TGTGCCAGCGCAAAATTACGTCTGGGTCCTGAGCAGTTCTTC.

This chain connects TRBV20-1 to TRBJ2-4; maybe TRBD1 (6 bases). CDR1 and CDR2 from the germline V gene are DFQATT and SNEGSKA (reference sequence). The CDR3 covers 14 residues. V gave up 0 bases and J gave up 3 bases, with 9 bases separating them. CDR3 DNA: TGCAGTGCTAGAGAGGACAGCTACAAAAACATTCAGTACTTC. Protein: CSAREDSYKNIQYF.

This clonotype was observed a few times. The chain joins TRBV6-6 to TRBJ2-5; D remains unclear. The CDR3 contains 10 residues. Per the germline V gene, CDR1 is MNHNY and CDR2 is SVGAGI (reference sequence). The V gene lost 7 bases and the J gene lost 5 bases, with 5 bases spanning the gap. The CDR3 here is CASTRETQYF. DNA for the CDR3: TGTGCCAGCACCCGGGAGACCCAGTACTTC.

The chain recombines TRBV30 with TRBJ2-5; maybe TRBD1 (6 bases). The CDR3 totals 12 residues. Germline V gives CDR1 GTSNPN, CDR2 SVGIG (reference sequence). V was cut by 3 bases and J by 1 base, with 6 bases left in between. The CDR3 sequence: CAWSRGQETQYF. The CDR3 DNA follows: TGTGCCTGGAGCAGGGGCCAAGAGACCCAGTACTTC.

This clonotype was recorded many times. The V call is TRBV7-2, the J call TRBJ1-1; 10 bases agree with TRBD1. The V gene end was trimmed by 1 base and the J gene end by 3 bases; junction bases not matched to a gene: 11. Germline values: CDR1 SGHTA, CDR2 FQGNSA. This CDR3 comprises 18 residues. The CDR3 region is CASSLGTGGGRLDTEAFF. The CDR3 region has the DNA TGTGCCAGCAGCTTAGGGACAGGGGGGGGTAGGTTGGACACTGAAGCTTTCTTT.

The V and J genes are TRBV19 and TRBJ1-5; no reliable D call. Germline V gene sequence: CDR1 LNHDA, CDR2 SQIVND (reference sequence). The CDR3 sequence is 14 residues long. Trimming left V 0 bases short and J 6 bases short, with 9 bases between. CDR3 region: CASSIEAEGQPQHF. The CDR3 DNA follows: TGTGCCAGTAGTATAGAGGCGGAGGGTCAGCCCCAGCATTTT.

CDR3 loop: CASSANAEQSRQETQYF. In nucleotides, the CDR3 is TGTGCCAGCAGCGCAAATGCGGAGCAATCAAGACAAGAGACCCAGTACTTC. The rearrangement joins TRBV5-6 to TRBJ2-5; no clear D. The germline V gene has CDR1 SGHDT and CDR2 YYEEEE. The length of the CDR3 is 17 residues. Between the trimmed V and J ends, which lost 4 bases and 2 bases, there was a span of 21 bases.

This clonotype was picked up a small number of times. The CDR3 region has the DNA TGTGCCAGCAGACAACAACGGACTGAAGCTTTCTTT. It specifies CASRQQRTEAFF. This chain uses TRBV7-2 with TRBJ1-1; D gene uncertain. Germline CDR1 is SGHTA and CDR2 is FQGNSA. Trimming took 6 bases from V and 5 from J, leaving 10 bases between them. This CDR3 contains 12 residues.

This clonotype was detected a few times. Relative to the germline gene, one junction end is altered; a read error may explain this. This sequence joins TRBV7-7 and TRBJ2-1, with 8 bases matching TRBD2. Looked up from germline, CDR1 is SSHAT and CDR2 is FNYEAQ (reference sequence). There are 13 residues in the CDR3. The CDR3 loop reads CASSLGRGDEQFF. The CDR3 DNA is TGTGCTAGCAGCTTAGGGCGGGGGGATGAGCAGTTCTTC. The full variable domain, rest sourced from reference TRBV7-7 and TRBJ2-1, is GAGVSQSPRYKVTKRGQDVTLRCDPISSHATLYWYQQALGQGPEFLTYFNYEAQPDKSGLPSDRFSAERPEGSISTLTIQRTEQRDSAMYRCASSLGRGDEQFFGPGTRLTVL.

This chain connects TRBV3-1 to TRBJ1-5, with no clear D. Trimming left V 5 bases short and J 3 bases short, with 11 bases between. Looked up from germline, CDR1 is LGHDT and CDR2 is YNNKEL (reference sequence). This CDR3 comprises 14 residues. The CDR3 is CASSERRNNQPQHF. The CDR3 DNA reads TGTGCCAGCAGCGAACGACGGAACAATCAGCCCCAGCATTTT.

The V and J genes are TRBV6-5 and TRBJ2-5; a weak D match, TRBD1 (7 bases). The ends were cut back, 5 bases at V and 5 bases at J, with 15 bases in the middle. Germline CDR1 and CDR2: MNHEY and SVGAGI. This CDR3 comprises 14 residues. CDR3 protein: CASSVQGRMETQYF. The CDR3 region has the DNA TGTGCCAGCAGTGTACAGGGGAGGATGGAGACCCAGTACTTC.